The clone carrying this TCR beta chain was found many times. The antigen is not known. Patients aged 18 to 65 with hyperthyroidism were newly diagnosed, with duration under 2 months. The sample originates from a study of T cells in Graves' hyperthyroidism and ophthalmopathy. Findings of the study overall: Ophthalmopathy stood apart from stable hyperthyroidism in a 13 V-J model. Blood shared most expanded thyroid clonotypes above 0.001.

TCR beta CDR3 region amplification was performed from RNA transcripts. Using the HTBI primer set, a first-round RT-PCR was run on the TCR CDR3. TCRdb re-called the multiplex PCR reads with MiXCR, one entry per CDR3 protein. This table holds 550,000 to 800,000 distinct CDR3 sequences, roughly 17% found once. Germline loops: CDR1 SGHAT, CDR2 FQNNGV. V lost 3 bases and J 2 bases, leaving 10 bases between the germline ends. The CDR3 is 14 amino acids. V usage is TRBV11-2 and J usage is TRBJ2-5, with TRBD2 as a possible D gene (5 bases). This TCR was sampled from a man aged 18 to 35 with Graves' hyperthyroidism. Source material: blood. The CDR3 sequence: CASSFSRTQETQYF. For the CDR3, the DNA is TGTGCCAGCAGCTTTTCGCGGACTCAAGAGACCCAGTACTTC.